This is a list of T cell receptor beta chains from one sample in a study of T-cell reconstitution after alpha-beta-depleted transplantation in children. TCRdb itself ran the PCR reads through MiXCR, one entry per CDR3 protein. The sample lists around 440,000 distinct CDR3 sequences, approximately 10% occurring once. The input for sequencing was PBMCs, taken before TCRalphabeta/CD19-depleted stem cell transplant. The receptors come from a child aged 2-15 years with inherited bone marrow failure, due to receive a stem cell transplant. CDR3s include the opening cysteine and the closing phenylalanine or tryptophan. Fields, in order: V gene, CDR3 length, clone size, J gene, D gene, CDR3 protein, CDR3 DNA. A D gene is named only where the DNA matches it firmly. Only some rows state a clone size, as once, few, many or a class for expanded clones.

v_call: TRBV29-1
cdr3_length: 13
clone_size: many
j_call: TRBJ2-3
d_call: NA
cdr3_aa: CRVTGKYTDTQYF
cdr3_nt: TGCAGAGTCACAGGGAAATACACAGATACGCAGTATTTT

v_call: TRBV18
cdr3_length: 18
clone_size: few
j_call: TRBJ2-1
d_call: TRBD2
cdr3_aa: CASSPLGLAGGPHNEQFF
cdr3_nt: TGTGCCAGCTCACCCCTGGGACTAGCGGGAGGACCCCACAATGAGCAGTTCTTC

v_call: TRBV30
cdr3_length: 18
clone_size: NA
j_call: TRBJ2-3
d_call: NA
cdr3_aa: CAWNWGESRGHSTDTQYF
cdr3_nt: TGTGCCTGGAATTGGGGGGAGAGTCGAGGGCACTCCACAGATACGCAGTATTTT

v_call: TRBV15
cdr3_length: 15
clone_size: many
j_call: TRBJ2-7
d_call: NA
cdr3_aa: CATSSFAGKGHEQYF
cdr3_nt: TGTGCCACCAGCAGTTTCGCGGGGAAGGGACACGAGCAGTACTTC

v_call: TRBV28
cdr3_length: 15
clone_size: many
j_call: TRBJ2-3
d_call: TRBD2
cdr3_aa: CASSSRTSRTDTQYF
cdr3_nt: TGTGCCAGCAGTTCAAGGACTAGCCGCACAGATACGCAGTATTTT

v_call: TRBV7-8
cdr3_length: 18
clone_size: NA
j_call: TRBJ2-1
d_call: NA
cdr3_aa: CASSLVQAAVSSYNEQFF
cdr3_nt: TGTGCCAGCAGCTTAGTGCAAGCGGCCGTGAGCTCCTACAATGAGCAGTTCTTC

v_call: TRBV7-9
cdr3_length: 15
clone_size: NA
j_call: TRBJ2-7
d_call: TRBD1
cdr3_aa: CASSLVQGLFYEQYF
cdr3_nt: TGTGCCAGCAGCTTAGTACAGGGGCTTTTCTACGAGCAGTACTTC

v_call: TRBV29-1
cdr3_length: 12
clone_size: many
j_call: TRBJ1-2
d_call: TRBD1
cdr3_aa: CSANRGNYGYTF
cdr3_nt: TGCAGCGCGAACAGGGGTAACTATGGCTACACCTTC

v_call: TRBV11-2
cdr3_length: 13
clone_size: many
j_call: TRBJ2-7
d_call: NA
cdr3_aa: CASSLETDYEQYF
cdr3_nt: TGTGCCAGCAGCTTAGAGACAGATTACGAGCAGTACTTC

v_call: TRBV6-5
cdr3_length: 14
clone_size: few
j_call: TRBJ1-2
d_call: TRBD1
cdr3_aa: CASLGGQGGYGYTF
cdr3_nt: TGTGCCAGCTTGGGCGGACAGGGGGGATATGGCTACACCTTC

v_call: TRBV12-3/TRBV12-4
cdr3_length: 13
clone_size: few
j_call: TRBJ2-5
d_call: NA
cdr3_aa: CASSLDWSETQYF
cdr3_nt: TGTGCCAGCAGTTTGGACTGGTCGGAGACCCAGTACTTC

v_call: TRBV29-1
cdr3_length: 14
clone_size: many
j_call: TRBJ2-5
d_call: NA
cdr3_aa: CSVEYGSAQETQYF
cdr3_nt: TGCAGCGTTGAATATGGCTCCGCCCAAGAGACCCAGTACTTC

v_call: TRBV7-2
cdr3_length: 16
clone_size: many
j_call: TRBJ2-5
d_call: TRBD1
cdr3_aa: CASSLHVGTGFETQYF
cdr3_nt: TGTGCCAGCAGCTTACACGTAGGGACAGGGTTTGAGACCCAGTACTTC

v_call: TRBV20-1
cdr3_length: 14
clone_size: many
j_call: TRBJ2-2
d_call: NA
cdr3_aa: CSARRQEGTGELFF
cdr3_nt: TGCAGTGCTCGGAGACAGGAGGGTACCGGGGAGCTGTTTTTT

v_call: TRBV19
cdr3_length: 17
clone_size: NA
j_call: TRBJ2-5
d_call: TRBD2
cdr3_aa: CASSIGLAGVGQETQYF
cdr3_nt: TGTGCCAGTAGTATTGGTCTAGCGGGAGTTGGGCAAGAGACCCAGTACTTC

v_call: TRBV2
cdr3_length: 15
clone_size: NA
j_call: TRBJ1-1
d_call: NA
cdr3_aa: CASRGLRGQNTEAFF
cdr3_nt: TGTGCCAGCAGGGGGCTCAGGGGCCAGAACACTGAAGCTTTCTTT

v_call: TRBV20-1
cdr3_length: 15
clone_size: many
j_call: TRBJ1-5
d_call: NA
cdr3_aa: CSAGTLEDSNQPQHF
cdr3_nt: TGCAGTGCTGGGACACTGGAGGATAGCAATCAGCCCCAGCATTTT

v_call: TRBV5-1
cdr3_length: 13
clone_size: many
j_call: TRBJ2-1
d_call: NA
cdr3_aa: CASSLTQGYEQFF
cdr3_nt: TGCGCCAGCAGCTTGACCCAGGGCTATGAGCAGTTCTTC

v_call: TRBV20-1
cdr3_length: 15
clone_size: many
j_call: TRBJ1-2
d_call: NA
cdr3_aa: CSARDWGYQGYGYTF
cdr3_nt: TGCAGTGCTAGAGATTGGGGGTACCAGGGCTATGGCTACACCTTC

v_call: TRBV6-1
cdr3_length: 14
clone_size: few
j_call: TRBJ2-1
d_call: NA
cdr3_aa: CASMWRLGYNEQFF
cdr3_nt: TGTGCCAGCATGTGGAGGCTCGGCTACAATGAGCAGTTCTTC

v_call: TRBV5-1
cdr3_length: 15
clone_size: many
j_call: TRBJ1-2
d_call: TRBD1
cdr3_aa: CASSLDRDSSYGYTF
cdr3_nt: TGCGCCAGCAGCCTAGACAGGGACTCCAGCTATGGCTACACCTTC

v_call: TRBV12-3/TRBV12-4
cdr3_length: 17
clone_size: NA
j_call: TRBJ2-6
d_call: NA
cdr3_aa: CASSPPVDSSGANVLTF
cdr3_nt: TGTGCCAGCAGTCCCCCCGTTGACAGCTCTGGGGCCAACGTCCTGACTTTC

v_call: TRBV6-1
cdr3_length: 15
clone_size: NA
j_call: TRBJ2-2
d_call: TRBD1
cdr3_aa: CASSPRTGRYGELFF
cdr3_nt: TGTGCCAGCAGTCCCAGGACAGGGCGGTACGGGGAGCTGTTTTTT

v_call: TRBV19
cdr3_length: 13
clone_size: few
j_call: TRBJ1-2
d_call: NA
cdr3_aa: CASSIGAGSGYTF
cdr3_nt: TGTGCCAGTAGTATTGGTGCAGGCTCCGGCTACACCTTC

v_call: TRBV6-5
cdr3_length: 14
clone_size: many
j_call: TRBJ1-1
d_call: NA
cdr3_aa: CASSYFLGNTEAFF
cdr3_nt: TGTGCCAGCAGTTACTTCTTAGGGAACACTGAAGCTTTCTTT

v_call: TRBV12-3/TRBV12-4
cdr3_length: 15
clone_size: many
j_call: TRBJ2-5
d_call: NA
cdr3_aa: CASSSLGTGQETQYF
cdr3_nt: TGTGCCAGCAGTTCACTAGGGACGGGGCAAGAGACCCAGTACTTC

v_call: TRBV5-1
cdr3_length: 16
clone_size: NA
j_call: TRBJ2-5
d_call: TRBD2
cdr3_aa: CASSLKGLAYQETQYF
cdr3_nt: TGCGCCAGCAGCTTGAAAGGACTAGCGTACCAAGAGACCCAGTACTTC

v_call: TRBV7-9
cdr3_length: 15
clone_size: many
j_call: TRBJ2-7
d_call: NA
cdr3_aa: CASSPPVRNSYEQYF
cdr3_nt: TGTGCCAGCAGCCCCCCGGTTAGGAATTCCTACGAGCAGTACTTC

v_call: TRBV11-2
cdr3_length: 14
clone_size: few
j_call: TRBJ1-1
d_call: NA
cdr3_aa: CASSLGAAPLEAFF
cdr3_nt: TGTGCCAGCAGCTTAGGGGCGGCTCCTCTTGAAGCTTTCTTT

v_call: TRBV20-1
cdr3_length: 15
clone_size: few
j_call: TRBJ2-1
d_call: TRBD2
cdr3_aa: CSARVAGGAYNEQFF
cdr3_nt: TGCAGTGCTAGAGTAGCGGGAGGGGCTTACAATGAGCAGTTCTTC

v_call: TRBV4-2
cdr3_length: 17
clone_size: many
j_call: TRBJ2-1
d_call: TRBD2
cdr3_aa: CASSHPPSGRSHNEQFF
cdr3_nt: TGTGCCAGCAGCCATCCACCTAGCGGGAGGAGCCACAATGAGCAGTTCTTC

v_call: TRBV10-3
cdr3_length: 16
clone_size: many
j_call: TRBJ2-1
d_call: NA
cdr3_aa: CAISESGTSSYNEQFF
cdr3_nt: TGTGCCATCAGTGAGTCGGGAACTAGCTCCTACAATGAGCAGTTCTTC

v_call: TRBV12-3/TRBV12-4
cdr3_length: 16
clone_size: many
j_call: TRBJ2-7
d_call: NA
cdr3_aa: CASSFAGTASPHEQYF
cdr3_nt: TGTGCCAGCAGTTTCGCCGGGACGGCTAGTCCCCACGAGCAGTACTTC

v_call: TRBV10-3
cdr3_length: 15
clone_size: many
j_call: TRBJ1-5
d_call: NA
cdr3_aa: CAISESKPGNQPQHF
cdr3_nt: TGTGCCATCAGTGAGTCGAAACCGGGTAATCAGCCCCAGCATTTT

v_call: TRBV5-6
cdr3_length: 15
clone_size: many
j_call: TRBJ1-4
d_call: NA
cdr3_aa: CASSQRPGLSEKLFF
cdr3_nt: TGTGCCAGCAGCCAACGACCGGGATTGAGTGAAAAACTGTTTTTT

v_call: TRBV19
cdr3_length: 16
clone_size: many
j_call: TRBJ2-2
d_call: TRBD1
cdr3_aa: CASRDLGQGNTGELFF
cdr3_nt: TGTGCCAGTAGGGACCTAGGACAGGGCAACACCGGGGAGCTGTTTTTT

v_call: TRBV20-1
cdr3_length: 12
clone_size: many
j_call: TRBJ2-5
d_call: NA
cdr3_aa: CSARGIQETQYF
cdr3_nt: TGCAGTGCTCGGGGCATCCAAGAGACCCAGTACTTC

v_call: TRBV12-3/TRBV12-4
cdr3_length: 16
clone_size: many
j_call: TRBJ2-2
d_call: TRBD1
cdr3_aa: CASSRWDRANTGELFF
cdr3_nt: TGTGCCAGCAGCCGTTGGGACAGGGCGAACACCGGGGAGCTGTTTTTT

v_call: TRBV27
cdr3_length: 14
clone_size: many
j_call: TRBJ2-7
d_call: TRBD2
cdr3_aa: CASSLLAGEHEQYF
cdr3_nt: TGTGCCAGCAGTTTACTAGCGGGAGAGCACGAGCAGTACTTC

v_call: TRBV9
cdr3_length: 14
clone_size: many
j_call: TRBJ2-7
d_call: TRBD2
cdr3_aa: CASSEGLTSYEQYF
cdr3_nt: TGTGCCAGCAGCGAGGGACTAACCTCCTACGAGCAGTACTTC

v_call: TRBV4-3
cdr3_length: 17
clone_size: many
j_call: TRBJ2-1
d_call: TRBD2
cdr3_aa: CASSQEMSAGVYNEQFF
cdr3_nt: TGCGCCAGCAGCCAAGAAATGTCAGCGGGAGTGTACAATGAGCAGTTCTTC

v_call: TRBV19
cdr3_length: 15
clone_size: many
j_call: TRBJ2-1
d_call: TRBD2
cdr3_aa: CASSALAGGPGEQFF
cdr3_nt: TGTGCCAGTAGTGCCCTAGCGGGAGGGCCAGGTGAGCAGTTCTTC